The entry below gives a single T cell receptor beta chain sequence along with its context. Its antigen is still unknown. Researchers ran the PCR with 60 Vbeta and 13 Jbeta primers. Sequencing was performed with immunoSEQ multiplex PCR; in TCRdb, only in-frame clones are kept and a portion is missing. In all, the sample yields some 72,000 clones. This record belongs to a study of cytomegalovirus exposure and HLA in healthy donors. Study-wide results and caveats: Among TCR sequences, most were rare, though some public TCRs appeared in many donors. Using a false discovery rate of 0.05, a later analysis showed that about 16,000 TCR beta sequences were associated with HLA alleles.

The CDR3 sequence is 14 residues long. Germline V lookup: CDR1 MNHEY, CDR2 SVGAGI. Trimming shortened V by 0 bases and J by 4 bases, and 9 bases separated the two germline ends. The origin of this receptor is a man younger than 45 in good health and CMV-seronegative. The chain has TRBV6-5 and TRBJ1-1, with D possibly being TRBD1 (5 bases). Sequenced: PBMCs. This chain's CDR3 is CASSYSEGITEAFF. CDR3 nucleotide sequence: TGTGCCAGCAGTTACTCGGAGGGGATCACTGAAGCTTTCTTT.